These T cell receptor beta chains were read from a single sample in a study. TCRdb independently ran MiXCR on the 5' RACE reads; one entry per CDR3 protein. There are approximately 50,000 distinct CDR3 sequences in the sample; more than 20% occur only once, and about 2.9% lies in the top ten. The sequenced sample consisted of tumor-infiltrating Tregs sorted from the breast tumor. These TCRs come from a female donor with breast cancer. CDR3s include the opening cysteine and the closing phenylalanine or tryptophan. Each record gives: J gene, clone size, V gene, D gene, CDR3 length, CDR3 protein, CDR3 DNA. The D gene is left open where the match is weak. A row's size may be missing; if present it is once, few, many or a size class.

J gene: TRBJ2-5
clone size: few
V gene: TRBV9
D gene: TRBD2
CDR3 length: 15
CDR3 protein: CASSVGGGRGETQYF
CDR3 DNA: TGTGCCAGCAGCGTAGGGGGCGGGAGAGGAGAGACCCAGTACTTC

J gene: TRBJ1-1
clone size: many
V gene: TRBV6-2/TRBV6-3
D gene: TRBD1
CDR3 length: 18
CDR3 protein: CASSYTSGQGALNTEAFF
CDR3 DNA: TGTGCCAGCAGTTACACCTCGGGACAGGGGGCCTTGAACACTGAAGCTTTCTTT

J gene: TRBJ1-2
clone size: many
V gene: TRBV20-1
D gene: NA
CDR3 length: 13
CDR3 protein: CSARDGRGQGYTF
CDR3 DNA: TGCAGTGCTAGAGATGGCCGGGGGCAGGGCTACACCTTC

J gene: TRBJ2-6
clone size: NA
V gene: TRBV5-1
D gene: NA
CDR3 length: 17
CDR3 protein: CASSSRFDSPGANVLTF
CDR3 DNA: TGCGCCAGCAGCTCTCGTTTCGACAGCCCTGGGGCCAACGTCCTGACTTTC

J gene: TRBJ2-7
clone size: many
V gene: TRBV4-1
D gene: NA
CDR3 length: 14
CDR3 protein: CASTTIGQGNEQYF
CDR3 DNA: TGCGCCAGCACCACTATTGGGCAGGGCAACGAGCAGTACTTC

J gene: TRBJ2-2
clone size: medium-sized
V gene: TRBV6-5
D gene: NA
CDR3 length: 16
CDR3 protein: CASTSPTGTNTGELFF
CDR3 DNA: TGTGCCAGCACCAGTCCGACAGGCACGAACACCGGGGAGCTGTTTTTT

J gene: TRBJ2-3
clone size: NA
V gene: TRBV20-1
D gene: NA
CDR3 length: 12
CDR3 protein: CSASGRTDTQYF
CDR3 DNA: TGCAGTGCTAGCGGGAGAACAGATACGCAGTATTTT

J gene: TRBJ2-4
clone size: NA
V gene: TRBV4-3
D gene: NA
CDR3 length: 11
CDR3 protein: CASSQDNIQYF
CDR3 DNA: TGCGCCAGCAGCCAAGACAACATTCAGTACTTC

J gene: TRBJ1-1
clone size: many
V gene: TRBV6-5
D gene: TRBD1
CDR3 length: 14
CDR3 protein: CASSPRQGAIEAFF
CDR3 DNA: TGTGCCAGCAGCCCGAGACAGGGGGCAATTGAAGCTTTCTTT

J gene: TRBJ2-7
clone size: NA
V gene: TRBV28
D gene: TRBD1
CDR3 length: 16
CDR3 protein: CASSPWTGSLSYEQYF
CDR3 DNA: TGTGCCAGCAGTCCGTGGACAGGGAGCCTGTCCTACGAGCAGTACTTC

J gene: TRBJ2-5
clone size: many
V gene: TRBV28
D gene: TRBD2
CDR3 length: 15
CDR3 protein: CASSFALAGQETQYF
CDR3 DNA: TGTGCCAGCAGTTTCGCACTAGCGGGCCAAGAGACCCAGTACTTC